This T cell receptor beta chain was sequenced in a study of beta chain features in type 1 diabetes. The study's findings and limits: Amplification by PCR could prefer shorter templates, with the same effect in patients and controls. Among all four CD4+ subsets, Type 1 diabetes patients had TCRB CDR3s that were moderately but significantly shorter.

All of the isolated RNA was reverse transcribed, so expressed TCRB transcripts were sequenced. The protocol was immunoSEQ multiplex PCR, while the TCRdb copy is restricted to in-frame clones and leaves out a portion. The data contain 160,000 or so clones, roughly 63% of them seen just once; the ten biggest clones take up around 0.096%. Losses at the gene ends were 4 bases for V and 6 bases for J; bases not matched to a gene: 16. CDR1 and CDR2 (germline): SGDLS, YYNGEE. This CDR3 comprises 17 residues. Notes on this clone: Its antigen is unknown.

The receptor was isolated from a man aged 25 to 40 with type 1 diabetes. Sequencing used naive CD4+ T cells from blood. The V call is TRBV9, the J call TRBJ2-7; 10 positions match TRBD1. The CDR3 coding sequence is TGTGCCAGCAGCTACCGGGACAGGGGATCGGCGGAGGGCGAGCAGTACTTC. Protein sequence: CASSYRDRGSAEGEQYF.